This TCR beta chain was retrieved from a study of shared clonotypes between healthy human individuals. Original processing methods: Junction-only sequences produced by ImmunoSEQ had no quality scores, so filtering differed. Generated by immunoSEQ multiplex PCR, the TCRdb table keeps only in-frame clones and is missing some. From that table come the V and J calls and clone size; the DNA was used to work out D and trimming. Found here are about 2.1 million clones, just over 90% of them singletons; the top ten hold over 1.5%. The naive CD8 population came from CD45RO-negative cells selected for CCR7, without terminally differentiated effector memory CD45RA+ cells. V shed 0 bases and J shed 0 bases, with 9 bases lying between them. CDR3 size: 16 residues. Germline V CDR1 and CDR2: LGHNA, YSLEER.

V and J are TRBV4-3 and TRBJ1-3; no definite D call. This sequence was found in a man aged 18 to 30 in good health. Some clones in this sample may be carry-over from other donors' samples. Sequencing was carried out using naive CD8+ T cells from PBMCs. CDR3 coding DNA: TGCGCCAGCAGCCAAGATACAGTAAGCTCTGGAAACACCATATATTTT. This encodes CASSQDTVSSGNTIYF.